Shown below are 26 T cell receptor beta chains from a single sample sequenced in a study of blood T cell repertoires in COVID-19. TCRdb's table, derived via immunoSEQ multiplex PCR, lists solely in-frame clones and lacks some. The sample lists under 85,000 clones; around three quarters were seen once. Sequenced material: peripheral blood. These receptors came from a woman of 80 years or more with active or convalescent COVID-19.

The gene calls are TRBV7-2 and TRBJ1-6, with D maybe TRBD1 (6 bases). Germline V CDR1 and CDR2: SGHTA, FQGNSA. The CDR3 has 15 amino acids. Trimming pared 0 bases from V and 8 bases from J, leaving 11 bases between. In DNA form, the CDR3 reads TGTGCCAGCAGCTTAGCGTCAGGGGCCTATTCACCCCTCCACTTT. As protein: CASSLASGAYSPLHF.

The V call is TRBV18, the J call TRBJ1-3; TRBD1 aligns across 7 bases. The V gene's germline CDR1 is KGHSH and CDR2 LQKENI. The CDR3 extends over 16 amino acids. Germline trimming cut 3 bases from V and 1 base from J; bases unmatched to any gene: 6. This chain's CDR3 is CASSPETGRSGNTIYF. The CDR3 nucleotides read TGTGCCAGCTCACCCGAGACAGGGAGGTCTGGAAACACCATATATTTT. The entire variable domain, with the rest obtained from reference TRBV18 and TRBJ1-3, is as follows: NAGVMQNPRHLVRRRGQEARLRCSPMKGHSHVYWYRQLPEEGLKFMVYLQKENIIDESGMPKERFSAEFPKEGPSILRIQQVVRGDSAAYFCASSPETGRSGNTIYFGEGSWLTVV.

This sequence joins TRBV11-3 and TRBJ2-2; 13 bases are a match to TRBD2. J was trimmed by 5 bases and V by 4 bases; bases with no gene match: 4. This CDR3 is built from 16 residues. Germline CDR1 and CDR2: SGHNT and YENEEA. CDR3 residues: CASSYGLAGVTGELFF. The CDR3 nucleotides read TGTGCCAGCAGCTACGGACTAGCGGGGGTTACCGGGGAGCTGTTTTTT.

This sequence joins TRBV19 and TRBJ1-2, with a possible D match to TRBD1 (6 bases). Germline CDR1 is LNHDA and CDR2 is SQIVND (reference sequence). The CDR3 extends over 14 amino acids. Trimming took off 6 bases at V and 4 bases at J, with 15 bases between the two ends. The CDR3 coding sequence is TGTGCCAGTAGACCTCCGACAGGTGGCTATGGCTACACCTTC. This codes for CASRPPTGGYGYTF.

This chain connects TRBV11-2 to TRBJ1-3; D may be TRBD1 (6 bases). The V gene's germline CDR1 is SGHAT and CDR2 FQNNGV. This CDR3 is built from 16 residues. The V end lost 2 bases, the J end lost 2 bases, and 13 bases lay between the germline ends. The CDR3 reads CASSLSRDNPGNTIYF. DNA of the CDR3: TGTGCCAGCAGCTTATCCCGGGACAATCCTGGAAACACCATATATTTT.

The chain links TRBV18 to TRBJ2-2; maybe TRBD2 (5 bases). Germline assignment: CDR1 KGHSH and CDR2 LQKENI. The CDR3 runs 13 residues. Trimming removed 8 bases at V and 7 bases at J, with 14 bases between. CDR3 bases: TGTGCCAGCGCCTCCTACAGCGGCGGGGAGCTGTTTTTT. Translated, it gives CASASYSGGELFF.

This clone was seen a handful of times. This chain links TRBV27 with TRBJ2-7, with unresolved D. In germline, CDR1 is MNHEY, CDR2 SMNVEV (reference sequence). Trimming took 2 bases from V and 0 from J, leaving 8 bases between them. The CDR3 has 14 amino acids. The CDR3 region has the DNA TGTGCCAGCAGTTTACAGGCCCACTCCTACGAGCAGTACTTC. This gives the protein CASSLQAHSYEQYF.

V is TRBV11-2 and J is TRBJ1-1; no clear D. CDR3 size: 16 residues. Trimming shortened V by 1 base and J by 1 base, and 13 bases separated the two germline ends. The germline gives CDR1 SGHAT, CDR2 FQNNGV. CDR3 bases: TGTGCCAGCAGCTTAGTCTCGGTGGGCAGGAACACTGAAGCTTTCTTT. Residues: CASSLVSVGRNTEAFF.

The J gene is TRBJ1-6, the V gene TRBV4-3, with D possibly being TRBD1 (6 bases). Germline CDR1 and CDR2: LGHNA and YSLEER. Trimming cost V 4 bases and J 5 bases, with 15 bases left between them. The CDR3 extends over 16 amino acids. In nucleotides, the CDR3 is TGCGCCAGCAGCCCTGATGCAGCAGGGGATAATTCACCCCTCCACTTT. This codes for CASSPDAAGDNSPLHF.

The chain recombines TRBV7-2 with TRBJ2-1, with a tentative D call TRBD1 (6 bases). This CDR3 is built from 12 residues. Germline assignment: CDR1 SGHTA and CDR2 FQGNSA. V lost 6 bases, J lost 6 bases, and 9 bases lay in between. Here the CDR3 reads CASSLDSNEQFF. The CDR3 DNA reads TGTGCCAGCAGTCTGGACAGCAATGAGCAGTTCTTC.

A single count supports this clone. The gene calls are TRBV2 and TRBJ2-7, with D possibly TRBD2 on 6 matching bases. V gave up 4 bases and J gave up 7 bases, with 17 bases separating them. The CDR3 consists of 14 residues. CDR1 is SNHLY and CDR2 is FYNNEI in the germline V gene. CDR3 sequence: CASSVKGWAGEQYF. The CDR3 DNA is TGTGCCAGCAGTGTGAAGGGATGGGCGGGAGAGCAGTACTTC.

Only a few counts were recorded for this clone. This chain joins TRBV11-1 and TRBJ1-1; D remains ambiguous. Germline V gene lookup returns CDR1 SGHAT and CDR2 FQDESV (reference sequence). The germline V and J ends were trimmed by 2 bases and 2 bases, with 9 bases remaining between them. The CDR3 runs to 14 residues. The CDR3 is CASSLIGGNTEAFF. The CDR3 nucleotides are TGTGCCAGCAGCTTAATTGGCGGTAACACTGAAGCTTTCTTT.

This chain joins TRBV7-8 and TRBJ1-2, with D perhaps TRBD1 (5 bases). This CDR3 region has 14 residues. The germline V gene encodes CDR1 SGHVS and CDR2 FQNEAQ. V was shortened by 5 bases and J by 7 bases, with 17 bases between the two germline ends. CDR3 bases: TGTGCCAGCAGCCGGGGGGGAGGGATCGGTGGCTACACCTTC. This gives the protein CASSRGGGIGGYTF.

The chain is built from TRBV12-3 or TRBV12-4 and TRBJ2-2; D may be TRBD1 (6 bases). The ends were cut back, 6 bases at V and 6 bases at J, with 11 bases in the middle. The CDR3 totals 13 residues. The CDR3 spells CASREQGSGELFF. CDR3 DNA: TGTGCCAGCAGAGAACAGGGTTCCGGGGAGCTGTTTTTT.

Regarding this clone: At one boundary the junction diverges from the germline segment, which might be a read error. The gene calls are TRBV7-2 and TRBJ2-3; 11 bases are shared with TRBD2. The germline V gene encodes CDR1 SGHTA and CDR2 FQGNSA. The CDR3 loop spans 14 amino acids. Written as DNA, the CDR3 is TGTGCCAGCATCTTAGCGGGGGGGCTGGATACGCAGTATTTT. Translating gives CASILAGGLDTQYF. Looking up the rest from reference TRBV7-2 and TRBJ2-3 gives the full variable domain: GAGVSQSPSNKVTEKGKDVELRCDPISGHTALYWYRQSLGQGLEFLIYFQGNSAPDKSGLPSDRFSAERTGGSVSTLTIQRTQQEDSAVYLCASILAGGLDTQYFGPGTRLTVL.

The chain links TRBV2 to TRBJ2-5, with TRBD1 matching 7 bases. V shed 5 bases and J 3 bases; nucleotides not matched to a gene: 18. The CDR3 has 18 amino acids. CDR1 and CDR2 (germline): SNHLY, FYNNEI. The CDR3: CASSKQEFPGQPKETQYF. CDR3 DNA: TGTGCCAGCAGTAAACAAGAGTTTCCGGGACAGCCCAAAGAGACCCAGTACTTC.

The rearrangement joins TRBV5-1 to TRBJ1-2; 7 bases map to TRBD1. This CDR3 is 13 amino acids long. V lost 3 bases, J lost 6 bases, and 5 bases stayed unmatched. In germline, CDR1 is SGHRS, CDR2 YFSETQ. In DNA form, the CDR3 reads TGCGCCAGCAGCTCACATACAGGGGATGGCTACACCTTC. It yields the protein CASSSHTGDGYTF.

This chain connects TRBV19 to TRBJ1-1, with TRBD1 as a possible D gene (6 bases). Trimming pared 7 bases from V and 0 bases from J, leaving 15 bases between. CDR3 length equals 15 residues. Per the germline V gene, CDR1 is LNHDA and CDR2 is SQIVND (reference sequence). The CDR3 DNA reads TGTGCCAGTATCGGGGGGCGCTTCTTGAACACTGAAGCTTTCTTT. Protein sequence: CASIGGRFLNTEAFF.

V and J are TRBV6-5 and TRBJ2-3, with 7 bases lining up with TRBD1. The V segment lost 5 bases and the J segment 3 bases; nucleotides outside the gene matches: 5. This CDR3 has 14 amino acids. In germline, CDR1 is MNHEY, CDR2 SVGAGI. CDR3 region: CASSRQGSTDTQYF. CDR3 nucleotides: TGTGCCAGCAGTCGACAGGGTAGTACAGATACGCAGTATTTT.

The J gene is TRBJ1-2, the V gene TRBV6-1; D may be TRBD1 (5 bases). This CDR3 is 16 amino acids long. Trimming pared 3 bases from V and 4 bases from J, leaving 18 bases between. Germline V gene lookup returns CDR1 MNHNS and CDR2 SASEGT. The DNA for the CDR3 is TGTGCCAGCAGTGATCCCCCCCGCAGGGTTGTCTATGGCTACACCTTC. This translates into CASSDPPRRVVYGYTF.

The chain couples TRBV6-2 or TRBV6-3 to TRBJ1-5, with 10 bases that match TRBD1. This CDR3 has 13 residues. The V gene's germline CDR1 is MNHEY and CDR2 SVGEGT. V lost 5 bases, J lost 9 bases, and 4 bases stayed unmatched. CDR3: CASSDRGPRPQHF. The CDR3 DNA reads TGTGCCAGCAGTGACAGGGGGCCGCGGCCCCAGCATTTT.

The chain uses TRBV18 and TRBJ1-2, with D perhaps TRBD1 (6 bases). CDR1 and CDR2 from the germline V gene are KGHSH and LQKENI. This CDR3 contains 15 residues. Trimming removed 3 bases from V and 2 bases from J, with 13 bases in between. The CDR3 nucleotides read TGTGCCAGCTCACCGCTCCCCCAGGGGAACTATGGCTACACCTTC. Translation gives CASSPLPQGNYGYTF.

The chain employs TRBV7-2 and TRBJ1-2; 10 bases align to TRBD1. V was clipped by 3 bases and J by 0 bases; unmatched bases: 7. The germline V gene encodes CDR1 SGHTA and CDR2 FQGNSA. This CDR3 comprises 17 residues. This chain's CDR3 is CASSFSGQGESNYGYTF. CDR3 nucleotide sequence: TGTGCCAGCAGCTTCTCAGGACAGGGGGAATCTAACTATGGCTACACCTTC.

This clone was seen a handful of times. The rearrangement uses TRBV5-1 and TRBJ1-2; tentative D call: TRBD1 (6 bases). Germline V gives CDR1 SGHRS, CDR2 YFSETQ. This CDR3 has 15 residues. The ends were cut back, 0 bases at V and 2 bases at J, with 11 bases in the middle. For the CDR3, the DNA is TGCGCCAGCAGCTTGGAGCAGGGGTACAACTATGGCTACACCTTC. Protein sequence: CASSLEQGYNYGYTF.

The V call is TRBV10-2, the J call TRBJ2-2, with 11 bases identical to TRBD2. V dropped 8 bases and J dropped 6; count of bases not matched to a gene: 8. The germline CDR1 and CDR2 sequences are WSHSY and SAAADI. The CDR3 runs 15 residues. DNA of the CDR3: TGCGCCAGCGTTAGCGGGGGGGCCTTGTCCGGGGAGCTGTTTTTT. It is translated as CASVSGGALSGELFF.

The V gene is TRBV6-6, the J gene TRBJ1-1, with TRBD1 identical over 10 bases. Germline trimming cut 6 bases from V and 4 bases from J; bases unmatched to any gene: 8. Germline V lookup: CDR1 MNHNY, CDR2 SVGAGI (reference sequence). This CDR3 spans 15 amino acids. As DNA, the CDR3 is TGTGCCAGCAGCCTCAGACAGGGGGCGGGCACTGAAGCTTTCTTT. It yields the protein CASSLRQGAGTEAFF.